Below are 28 T cell receptor beta chains sequenced from a single sample in a study of T cell responses to AZD1222 COVID-19 vaccine. Sequencing was performed with immunoSEQ multiplex PCR; in TCRdb, only in-frame clones are kept and a portion is missing. Among some 100,000 clones listed, roughly 86% were seen once. Here the sequenced sample was peripheral blood, taken 28 days after the second AZD1222 dose. The receptors shown here come from an adult who received the AZD1222 COVID-19 vaccine.

The chain couples TRBV11-2 to TRBJ1-1; 8 bases fit TRBD1. Trimming removed 3 bases from V and 3 bases from J; junction bases left unmatched: 3. Germline V lookup: CDR1 SGHAT, CDR2 FQNNGV. The CDR3 sequence is 14 residues long. CDR3 nucleotides: TGTGCCAGCAGCTTCGGACAGGGACACACTGAAGCTTTCTTT. Translated: CASSFGQGHTEAFF.

This chain connects TRBV3-1 (or the pseudogene TRBV3-2) to TRBJ2-7, with 8 bases aligning to TRBD1. CDR3 length: 16 residues. V dropped 1 base and J dropped 6; count of bases not matched to a gene: 11. The germline V gene encodes CDR1 LGHDT and CDR2 YNNKEL (reference sequence). Here the CDR3 DNA reads TGTGCCAGCAGCCAAGCTCTTAGTGGGACAGGACCCGAGCAGTACTTC. It encodes CASSQALSGTGPEQYF.

The chain employs TRBV19 and TRBJ2-7, with TRBD2 identical over 13 bases. This CDR3 region has 16 residues. Trimming at V came to 5 bases and at J to 8 bases, leaving 12 bases not matched to a gene. The V gene's germline CDR1 is LNHDA and CDR2 SQIVND (reference sequence). CDR3 DNA sequence: TGTGCCAGTAGTGCAAGGCCGGGACTAGCGGGGAAGAAGCAGTACTTC. Encoded protein: CASSARPGLAGKKQYF.

The chain links TRBV18 to TRBJ2-2; D is perhaps TRBD1 (5 bases). Trimming removed 3 bases at V and 5 bases at J, with 13 bases between. CDR1 and CDR2 from the germline V gene are KGHSH and LQKENI. The CDR3 extends over 15 amino acids. CDR3 residues: CASSPGQGRTGELFF. In DNA form, the CDR3 reads TGTGCCAGCTCACCGGGGCAGGGCCGGACCGGGGAGCTGTTTTTT. Full variable domain (outside the CDR3, taken from reference TRBV18 and TRBJ2-2): NAGVMQNPRHLVRRRGQEARLRCSPMKGHSHVYWYRQLPEEGLKFMVYLQKENIIDESGMPKERFSAEFPKEGPSILRIQQVVRGDSAAYFCASSPGQGRTGELFFGEGSRLTVL.

A word on this clone: This specimen includes other DNA sequences encoding the same CDR3. As DNA, the CDR3 is TGTGCCAGCAGCTTACAGGGGGACACTGAAGCTTTCTTT. This translates into CASSLQGDTEAFF. The chain is built from TRBV7-3 and TRBJ1-1; the match to TRBD1 covers 7 bases. V shed 2 bases and J 3 bases; nucleotides not matched to a gene: 0. This CDR3 has 13 residues. Per germline, CDR1 SGHTA and CDR2 FQGTGA. Complete variable domain (other parts from reference TRBV7-3 and TRBJ1-1): GAGVSQTPSNKVTEKGKYVELRCDPISGHTALYWYRQSLGQGPEFLIYFQGTGAADDSGLPNDRFFAVRPEGSVSTLKIQRTERGDSAVYLCASSLQGDTEAFFGQGTRLTVV.

V gene TRBV7-6 combines with J gene TRBJ2-2, with 12 positions matching TRBD1. The CDR3 spans 15 residues. V was pared by 3 bases and J by 6 bases, with 2 bases of the junction left unmatched. The V gene's germline CDR1 is SGHVS and CDR2 FNYEAQ. CDR3 DNA sequence: TGTGCCAGCAGCTTGGGACAGGGGGCTGCCGGGGAGCTGTTTTTT. Its translation is CASSLGQGAAGELFF.

This clone was seen more than once but under ten times. The chain joins TRBV12-3 or TRBV12-4 to TRBJ1-2; no clear D. The germline V and J ends were trimmed by 6 bases and 4 bases, with 12 bases remaining between them. This CDR3 contains 13 residues. CDR3 region: CASRTALGYGYTF. The CDR3 DNA sequence: TGTGCCAGCAGGACGGCCCTTGGCTATGGCTACACCTTC.

This rearrangement joins TRBV6-1 to TRBJ2-1, with 10 positions matching TRBD2. The CDR3 loop spans 18 amino acids. Germline CDR1 MNHNS, CDR2 SASEGT. The V and J ends lost 2 bases and 10 bases, in that order; junction bases with no gene match: 17. In nucleotides, the CDR3 is TGTGCCAGCAGTGAAACCCGGCTAGCGGGAGACGGGTACGGGGAGCAGTTCTTC. Translation gives CASSETRLAGDGYGEQFF.

The table lists this clone with a few counts. The chain uses TRBV24-1 and TRBJ2-1, with TRBD2 matching over 8 bases. The V gene's germline CDR1 is KGHDR and CDR2 SFDVKD. The J segment lost 2 bases and the V segment lost 3 bases, leaving 8 bases of the junction unmatched. The CDR3 contains 17 residues. In nucleotides, the CDR3 is TGTGCCACCAGTGATACCGTAGCGGGACCAACCTACAATGAGCAGTTCTTC. Translated, it gives CATSDTVAGPTYNEQFF.

The chain uses TRBV5-5 and TRBJ2-5; TRBD1 agrees at 7 bases. V lost 2 bases, J lost 2 bases, and 3 bases stayed unmatched. The CDR3 is 14 amino acids. Germline V gene data show CDR1 as SGHKS and CDR2 as YYEKEE (reference sequence). The CDR3 reads CASSFWGQQETQYF. CDR3 DNA: TGTGCCAGCAGCTTCTGGGGACAGCAAGAGACCCAGTACTTC.

The chain has TRBV12-3 or TRBV12-4 and TRBJ2-1; TRBD1 is a possible D gene (6 bases). V gave up 6 bases and J gave up 5 bases, with 11 bases separating them. This CDR3 comprises 13 residues. CDR3 coding DNA: TGTGCCAGCAGCAGGGACATACACAATGAGCAGTTCTTC. Translation gives CASSRDIHNEQFF.

The V and J genes are TRBV7-6 and TRBJ2-4; 9 bases are a match to TRBD2. Germline V gene lookup returns CDR1 SGHVS and CDR2 FNYEAQ. This CDR3 comprises 17 residues. J gave up 0 bases and V 7 bases, and 10 bases lay outside the gene matches. The CDR3 sequence is CASTTWLAGIAKNIQYF. The CDR3 DNA follows: TGTGCCAGCACGACCTGGCTAGCGGGGATAGCCAAAAACATTCAGTACTTC.

This rearrangement joins TRBV27 to TRBJ2-5; D uncertain. Germline CDR1 is MNHEY and CDR2 is SMNVEV (reference sequence). Trimming pared 2 bases from V and 5 bases from J, leaving 9 bases between. The CDR3 contains 13 residues. The CDR3, as DNA: TGTGCCAGCAGTTTAATGAGGAGCGAGACCCAGTACTTC. Protein: CASSLMRSETQYF.

The V call is TRBV7-8, the J call TRBJ1-5; D unresolved. CDR3 size: 15 residues. Trimming removed 5 bases from V and 0 bases from J, with 11 bases in between. The germline CDR1 and CDR2 sequences are SGHVS and FQNEAQ. As DNA, the CDR3 is TGTGCCAGCAGCCCAACCGTTTATAGCAATCAGCCCCAGCATTTT. It encodes CASSPTVYSNQPQHF. Drawing the rest from reference TRBV7-8 and TRBJ1-5, the complete variable domain is GAGVSQSPRYKVAKRGQDVALRCDPISGHVSLFWYQQALGQGPEFLTYFQNEAQLDKSGLPSDRFFAERPEGSVSTLKIQRTQQEDSAVYLCASSPTVYSNQPQHFGDGTRLSIL.

V usage is TRBV28 and J usage is TRBJ1-1; D is unclear. Trimming took off 3 bases at V and 3 bases at J, with 14 bases between the two ends. The V gene's germline CDR1 is MDHEN and CDR2 SYDVKM. This CDR3 is built from 15 residues. CDR3 sequence reads: CASSFSSRTYTEAFF. The CDR3 DNA follows: TGTGCCAGCAGTTTCTCGAGCAGGACTTACACTGAAGCTTTCTTT.

V usage is TRBV5-8 and J usage is TRBJ2-3; D remains unclear. The CDR3 runs to 13 residues. V lost 6 bases and J 4 bases, leaving 12 bases between the germline ends. Germline V CDR1 and CDR2: SGHTS, YDEGEE. The CDR3 coding sequence is TGTGCCAGCACGCTCCACCAGGCAGATACGCAGTATTTT. Encoded protein: CASTLHQADTQYF.

The chain carries TRBV3-1 (or the pseudogene TRBV3-2) and TRBJ2-7, with 12 positions matching TRBD2. The V and J ends lost 2 bases and 2 bases, in that order; junction bases with no gene match: 4. Germline V gene lookup returns CDR1 LGHDT and CDR2 YNNKEL (reference sequence). The CDR3 extends over 16 amino acids. CDR3: CASSQPTSGRPYEQYF. The CDR3 region has the DNA TGTGCCAGCAGCCAACCAACTAGCGGGAGGCCCTACGAGCAGTACTTC.

The J gene is TRBJ1-2, the V gene TRBV29-1; TRBD1 matches at 8 bases. CDR1 is SQVTM, CDR2 ANQGSEA, per germline. J gave up 4 bases and V 5 bases, and 15 bases lay outside the gene matches. The CDR3 extends over 16 amino acids. The CDR3 reads CSVIKPGGDQLYGYTF. Here the CDR3 DNA reads TGCAGCGTTATTAAGCCAGGGGGCGACCAGCTCTATGGCTACACCTTC. The whole variable domain, remainder taken from reference TRBV29-1 and TRBJ1-2, is SAVISQKPSRDICQRGTSLTIQCQVDSQVTMMFWYRQQPGQSLTLIATANQGSEATYESGFVIDKFPISRPNLTFSTLTVSNMSPEDSSIYLCSVIKPGGDQLYGYTFGSGTRLTVV.

This rearrangement joins TRBV19 to TRBJ2-1; TRBD2 matches at 13 bases. The germline V gene encodes CDR1 LNHDA and CDR2 SQIVND (reference sequence). The CDR3 is made up of 16 amino acids. The ends lost 6 bases at V and 5 bases at J; junction bases unmatched: 7. This CDR3 reads CASRAGLAGVNNEQFF. The CDR3 coding sequence is TGTGCCAGTAGGGCCGGACTAGCGGGAGTGAACAATGAGCAGTTCTTC.

This clone came up once. The CDR3 sequence is CASSPGHHYEETQYF. The CDR3 nucleotides are TGCGCCAGCAGCCCCGGACACCATTACGAAGAGACCCAGTACTTC. The chain is built from TRBV4-1 and TRBJ2-5; tentative D call: TRBD1 (5 bases). The V end lost 4 bases, the J end lost 3 bases, and 15 bases lay between the germline ends. The CDR3 is 15 amino acids. Germline V lookup: CDR1 MGHRA, CDR2 YSYEKL.

V and J are TRBV6-4 and TRBJ2-1; TRBD2 matches 11 bases. Germline CDR1 is MRHNA and CDR2 is SNTAGT. The CDR3 is 15 amino acids. The J segment lost 7 bases and the V segment lost 6 bases, leaving 8 bases of the junction unmatched. Here the CDR3 reads CASSPVAGGANEQFF. DNA for the CDR3: TGTGCCAGCAGCCCCGTAGCGGGAGGGGCAAATGAGCAGTTCTTC.

The rearrangement uses TRBV4-3 and TRBJ1-3; D remains ambiguous. Germline V lookup: CDR1 LGHNA, CDR2 YSLEER. The CDR3 totals 15 residues. The V end was cut by 1 base, the J end by 4 bases, with 11 bases between. CDR3 loop: CASSQGIGSGNTIYF. For the CDR3, the DNA is TGCGCCAGCAGCCAAGGGATCGGGTCCGGAAACACCATATATTTT.

The CDR3, as DNA: TGTGCCAGCAGCGATCGACCAGGGGTAATCCCCAATGAGCAGTTCTTC. It is translated as CASSDRPGVIPNEQFF. The chain recombines TRBV2 with TRBJ2-1, with D perhaps TRBD1 (6 bases). This CDR3 is 16 amino acids long. The V end was cut by 6 bases, the J end by 6 bases, with 21 bases between. Germline loops: CDR1 SNHLY, CDR2 FYNNEI.

This chain uses TRBV7-2 with TRBJ2-7, with TRBD2 as a possible D gene (6 bases). Trimming left V 0 bases short and J 3 bases short, with 15 bases between. CDR3 length equals 16 residues. Germline CDR1 and CDR2: SGHTA and FQGNSA. This chain's CDR3 is CASSLAGGMNYYEQYF. For the CDR3, the DNA is TGTGCCAGCAGCTTAGCGGGCGGGATGAATTACTACGAGCAGTACTTC.

In its sample, this clone was seen once. The V gene is TRBV19, the J gene TRBJ1-2, with D uncertain. The germline gives CDR1 LNHDA, CDR2 SQIVND (reference sequence). Trimming removed 9 bases from V and 1 base from J, with 9 bases in between. CDR3 length: 12 residues. The CDR3 DNA reads TGTGCCAGCTCGACCTTTAACTATGGCTACACCTTC. It is translated as CASSTFNYGYTF.

V is TRBV3-1 (or the pseudogene TRBV3-2) and J is TRBJ1-2; no clear D. The CDR3 consists of 13 residues. The germline CDR1 and CDR2 sequences are LGHDT and YNNKEL (reference sequence). V was pared by 1 base and J by 7 bases, with 10 bases between. The CDR3 reads CASSQGRLGGYTF. The CDR3, as DNA: TGTGCCAGCAGCCAAGGCCGTCTGGGTGGCTACACCTTC.

This chain joins TRBV10-3 and TRBJ1-1; D gene ambiguous. The CDR3 contains 16 residues. V was clipped by 0 bases and J by 0 bases, with 11 bases between them. The germline V gene has CDR1 ENHRY and CDR2 SYGVKD. The CDR3 DNA is TGTGCCATCAGTGAGTCGGCGGAAAGAATGAACACTGAAGCTTTCTTT. Amino acids: CAISESAERMNTEAFF.

V and J are TRBV6-5 and TRBJ1-5, with unresolved D. Trimming shortened V by 6 bases and J by 2 bases, and 11 bases separated the two germline ends. The CDR3 consists of 14 residues. Germline V CDR1 and CDR2: MNHEY, SVGAGI. CDR3 DNA: TGTGCCAGCAGCCTCCGTCTTGGCAATCAGCCCCAGCATTTT. Translating gives CASSLRLGNQPQHF.